One sample yielded the 4 T cell receptor beta chains listed below, sequenced in a study of cytomegalovirus exposure and HLA in healthy donors. The PCR was carried out with 60 Vbeta primers and 13 Jbeta primers. Measured with immunoSEQ multiplex PCR; TCRdb has only the in-frame clones, and not every one. The data hold 150,000 to 200,000 clones, with about 90% observed a single time. Sequencing was carried out using PBMCs. The receptors were gathered from a girl in the first two years of life in good health and CMV-seronegative.

A few counts support this clone. This chain joins TRBV4-2 and TRBJ2-3; D is possibly TRBD2 (5 bases). This CDR3 is built from 15 residues. Germline CDR1 LGHNA, CDR2 YNFKEQ. V was shortened by 0 bases and J by 6 bases, with 13 bases between the two germline ends. This chain's CDR3 is CASSQDSLGGDTQYF. The CDR3 nucleotides are TGTGCCAGCAGCCAAGATTCTCTCGGAGGCGATACGCAGTATTTT.

This rearrangement joins TRBV15 to TRBJ2-4, with 9 bases matching TRBD1. The ends lost 3 bases at V and 1 base at J; junction bases unmatched: 7. Germline V gene sequence: CDR1 LNHNV, CDR2 YYDKDF (reference sequence). This CDR3 is 17 amino acids long. The chain's CDR3 is CATSRNRGLGAKNIQYF. CDR3 DNA: TGTGCCACCAGCAGGAACAGGGGGCTCGGGGCCAAAAACATTCAGTACTTC.

The V and J genes are TRBV2 and TRBJ2-3, with D possibly TRBD2 on 6 matching bases. Germline loops: CDR1 SNHLY, CDR2 FYNNEI. V lost 0 bases to trimming and J lost 2 bases, with 21 bases between them. The CDR3 consists of 19 residues. The CDR3 protein is CASSEASLGSERVTDTQYF. Written as DNA, the CDR3 is TGTGCCAGCAGTGAAGCGAGCTTAGGGAGCGAGCGGGTCACAGATACGCAGTATTTT.

The rearrangement uses TRBV7-3 and TRBJ2-6; a weak D match, TRBD1 (6 bases). Germline values: CDR1 SGHTA, CDR2 FQGTGA. With 6 bases removed from V and 4 bases from J, the gap between germline ends came to 16 bases. The CDR3 runs 16 residues. The CDR3 region has the DNA TGTGCCAGCAGTTTGTCAGGGGTATTGGGGGCCAACGTCCTGACTTTC. As protein: CASSLSGVLGANVLTF.